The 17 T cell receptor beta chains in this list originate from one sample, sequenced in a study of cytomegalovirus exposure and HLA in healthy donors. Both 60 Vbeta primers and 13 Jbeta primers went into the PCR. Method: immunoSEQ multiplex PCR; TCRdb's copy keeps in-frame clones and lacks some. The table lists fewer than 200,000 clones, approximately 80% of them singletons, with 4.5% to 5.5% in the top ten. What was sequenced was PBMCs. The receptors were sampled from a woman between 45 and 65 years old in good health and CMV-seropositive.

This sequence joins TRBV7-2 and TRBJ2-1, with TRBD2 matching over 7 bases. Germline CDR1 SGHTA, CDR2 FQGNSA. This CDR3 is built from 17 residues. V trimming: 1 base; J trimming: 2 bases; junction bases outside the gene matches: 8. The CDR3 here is CASSLVSQAGPYNEQFF. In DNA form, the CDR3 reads TGTGCCAGCAGCTTAGTTTCCCAAGCGGGACCCTACAATGAGCAGTTCTTC.

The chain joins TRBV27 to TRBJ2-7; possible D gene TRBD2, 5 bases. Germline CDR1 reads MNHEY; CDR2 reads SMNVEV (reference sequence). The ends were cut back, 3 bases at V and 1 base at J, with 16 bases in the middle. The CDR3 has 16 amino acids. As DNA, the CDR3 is TGTGCCAGCAGTTTCTTCGGCGGGTTGGGATCCTACGAGCAGTACTTC. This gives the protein CASSFFGGLGSYEQYF.

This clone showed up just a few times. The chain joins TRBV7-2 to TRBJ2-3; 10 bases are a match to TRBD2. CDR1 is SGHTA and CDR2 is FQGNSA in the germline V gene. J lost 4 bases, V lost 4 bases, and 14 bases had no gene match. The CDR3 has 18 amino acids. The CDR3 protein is CASSSPPGVSGGSDTQYF. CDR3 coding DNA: TGTGCCAGCAGCTCGCCCCCCGGCGTTAGCGGGGGGTCAGATACGCAGTATTTT.

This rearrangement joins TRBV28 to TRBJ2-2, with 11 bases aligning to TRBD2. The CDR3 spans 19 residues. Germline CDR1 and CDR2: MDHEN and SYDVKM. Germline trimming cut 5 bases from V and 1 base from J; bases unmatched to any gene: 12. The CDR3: CASSPNLPGLAVNTGELFF. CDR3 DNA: TGTGCCAGCAGTCCAAACCTTCCGGGACTAGCGGTGAACACCGGGGAGCTGTTTTTT.

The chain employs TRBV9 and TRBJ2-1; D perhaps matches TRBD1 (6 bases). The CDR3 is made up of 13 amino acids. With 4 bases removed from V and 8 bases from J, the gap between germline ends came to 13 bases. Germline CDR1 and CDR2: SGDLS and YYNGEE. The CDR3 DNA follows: TGTGCCAGCAGCCCCCGCTACAGGGATGAGCAGTTCTTC. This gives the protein CASSPRYRDEQFF.

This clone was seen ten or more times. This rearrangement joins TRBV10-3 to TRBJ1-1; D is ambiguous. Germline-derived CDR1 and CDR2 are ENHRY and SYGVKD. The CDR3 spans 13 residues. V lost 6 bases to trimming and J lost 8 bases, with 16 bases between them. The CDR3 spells CAIRWRTEQEAFF. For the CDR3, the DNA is TGTGCCATCAGATGGAGGACGGAACAAGAAGCTTTCTTT.

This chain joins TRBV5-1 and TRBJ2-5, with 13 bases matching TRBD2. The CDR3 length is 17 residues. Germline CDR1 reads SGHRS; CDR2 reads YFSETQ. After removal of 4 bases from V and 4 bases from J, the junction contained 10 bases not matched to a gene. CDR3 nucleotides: TGCGCCAGCAGCCCCGGGACTAGCGGGGAAATAGGAGAGACCCAGTACTTC. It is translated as CASSPGTSGEIGETQYF.

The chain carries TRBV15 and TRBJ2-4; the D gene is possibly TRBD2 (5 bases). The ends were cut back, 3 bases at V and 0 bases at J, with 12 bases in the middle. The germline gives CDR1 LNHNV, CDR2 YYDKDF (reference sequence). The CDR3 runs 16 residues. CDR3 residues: CATSSLSLGAKNIQYF. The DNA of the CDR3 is TGTGCCACCAGCAGTCTATCACTAGGAGCCAAAAACATTCAGTACTTC.

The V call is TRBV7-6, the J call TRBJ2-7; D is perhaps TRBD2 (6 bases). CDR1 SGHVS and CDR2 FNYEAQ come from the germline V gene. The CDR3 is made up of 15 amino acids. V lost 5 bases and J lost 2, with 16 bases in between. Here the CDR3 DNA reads TGTGCCAGCAGCCCTGGAGGGACCGAACCCTACGAGCAGTACTTC. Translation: CASSPGGTEPYEQYF.

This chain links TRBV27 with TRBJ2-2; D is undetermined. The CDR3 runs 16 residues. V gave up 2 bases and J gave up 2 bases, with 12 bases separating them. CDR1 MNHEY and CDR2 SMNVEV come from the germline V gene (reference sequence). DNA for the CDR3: TGTGCCAGCAGTTTAGCCTCCCTATTAAACACCGGGGAGCTGTTTTTT. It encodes CASSLASLLNTGELFF.

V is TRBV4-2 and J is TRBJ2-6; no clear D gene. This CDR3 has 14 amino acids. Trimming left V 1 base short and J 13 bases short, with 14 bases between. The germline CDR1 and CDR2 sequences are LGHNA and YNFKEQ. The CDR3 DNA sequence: TGTGCCAGCAGCCAAGTACCCCAACTGCGGGTCCTGACTTTC. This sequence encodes CASSQVPQLRVLTF.

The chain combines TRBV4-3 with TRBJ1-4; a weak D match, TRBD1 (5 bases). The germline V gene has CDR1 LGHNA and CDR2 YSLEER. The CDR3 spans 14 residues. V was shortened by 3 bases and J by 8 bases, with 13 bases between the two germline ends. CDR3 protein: CASSQEQVGEKLFF. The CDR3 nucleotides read TGCGCCAGCAGCCAGGAACAGGTCGGGGAAAAACTGTTTTTT.

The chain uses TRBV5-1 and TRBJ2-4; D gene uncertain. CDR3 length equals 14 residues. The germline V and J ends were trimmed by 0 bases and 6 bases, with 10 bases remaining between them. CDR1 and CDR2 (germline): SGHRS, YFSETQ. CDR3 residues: CASSLGTPGNIQYF. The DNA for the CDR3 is TGCGCCAGCAGCTTGGGTACCCCCGGAAACATTCAGTACTTC.

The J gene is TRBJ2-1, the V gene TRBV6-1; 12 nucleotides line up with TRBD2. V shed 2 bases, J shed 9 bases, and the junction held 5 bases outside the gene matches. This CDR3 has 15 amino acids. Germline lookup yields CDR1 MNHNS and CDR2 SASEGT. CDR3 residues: CASSELTSGGVEQFF. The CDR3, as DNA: TGTGCCAGCAGTGAACTGACTAGCGGGGGTGTTGAGCAGTTCTTC.

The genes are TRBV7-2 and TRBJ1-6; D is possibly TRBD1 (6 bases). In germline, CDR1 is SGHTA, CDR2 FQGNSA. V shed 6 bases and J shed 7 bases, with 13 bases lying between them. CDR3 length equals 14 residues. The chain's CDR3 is CASRISGDNSPLHF. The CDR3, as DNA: TGTGCCAGCAGAATTTCAGGGGACAATTCACCCCTCCACTTT.

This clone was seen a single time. The CDR3 nucleotides are TGCGCCAGCAGCTTTGGACAGAGATATGGCTACACCTTC. Translating it yields CASSFGQRYGYTF. The chain carries TRBV5-1 and TRBJ1-2; tentative D call: TRBD1 (6 bases). Trimming took 2 bases from V and 5 from J, leaving 10 bases between them. The CDR3 has 13 residues. Germline assignment: CDR1 SGHRS and CDR2 YFSETQ.

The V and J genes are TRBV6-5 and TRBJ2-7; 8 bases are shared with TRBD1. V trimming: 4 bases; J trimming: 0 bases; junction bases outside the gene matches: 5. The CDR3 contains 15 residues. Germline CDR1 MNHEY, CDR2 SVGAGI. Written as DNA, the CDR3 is TGTGCCAGCAGTTCCACAGGGGGGATCTCCTACGAGCAGTACTTC. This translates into CASSSTGGISYEQYF.